Below, one TCR beta chain is given with its context. Its antigen is still unknown. Measured with immunoSEQ multiplex PCR; TCRdb has only the in-frame clones, and not every one. The data hold about 89,000 clones, with approximately 86% observed a single time. The sample comes from a study of T cell repertoires and HLA-DP antigens. The CDR3 has 15 residues. Germline V gives CDR1 MNHNY, CDR2 SVGAGI (reference sequence). Trimming took 2 bases from V and 4 from J, leaving 12 bases between them. Source material: CD4+ T cells from PBMCs. The receptor was derived from a man between 45 and 60 years old in good health and CMV-seronegative. The chain couples TRBV6-6 to TRBJ1-3; D unclear. DNA for the CDR3: TGTGCCAGCAGTTACGGCCTATCGGAAGGAAACACCATATATTTT. Translated, it gives CASSYGLSEGNTIYF.